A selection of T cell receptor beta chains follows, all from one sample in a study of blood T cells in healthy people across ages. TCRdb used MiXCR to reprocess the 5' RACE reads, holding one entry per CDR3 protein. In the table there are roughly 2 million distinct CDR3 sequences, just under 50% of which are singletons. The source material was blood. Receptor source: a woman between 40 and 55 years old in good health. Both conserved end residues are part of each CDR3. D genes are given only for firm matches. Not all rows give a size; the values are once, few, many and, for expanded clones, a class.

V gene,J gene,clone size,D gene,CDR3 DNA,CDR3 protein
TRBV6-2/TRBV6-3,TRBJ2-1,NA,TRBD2,TGTGCCAGCAGTCCCTACGGACTAGCGGGCTACAATGAGCAGTTCTTC,CASSPYGLAGYNEQFF
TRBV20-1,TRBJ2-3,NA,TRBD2,TGCAGTGCTCATCAACCGAGGAGCGGGGGGGCCACAGATACGCAGTATTTT,CSAHQPRSGGATDTQYF
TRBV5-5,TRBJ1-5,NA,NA,TGTGCCAGCAGCTTGGGTGTCCAGGGTGGCAATCAGCCCCAGCATTTT,CASSLGVQGGNQPQHF
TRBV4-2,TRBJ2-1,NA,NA,TGTGCCAGCAGCCGAAAGGCTAGTAACGTCAATGAGCAGTTCTTC,CASSRKASNVNEQFF
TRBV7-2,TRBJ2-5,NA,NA,TGTGCCAGCAGCTCGGGGAGATCAGGAGAGACCCAGTACTTC,CASSSGRSGETQYF
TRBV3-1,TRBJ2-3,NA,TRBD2,TGTGCCAGCAGCTCCGCGGGGGGGTTTTTAGATACGCAGTATTTT,CASSSAGGFLDTQYF
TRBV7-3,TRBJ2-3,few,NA,TGTGCCAGCAGCCTCCGCGCCTCCCGGGATACGCAGTATTTT,CASSLRASRDTQYF
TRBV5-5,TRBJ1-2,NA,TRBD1,TGTGCCAGCACAGCATCGACAGGGGGGGATGGCTACACCTTC,CASTASTGGDGYTF
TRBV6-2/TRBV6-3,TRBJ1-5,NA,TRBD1,TGTGCCAGCAGTTTTTCAGGGGGGAAGAATCAGCCCCAGCATTTT,CASSFSGGKNQPQHF
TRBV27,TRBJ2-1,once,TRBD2,TGTGCCAGCAGTTTAGGAGTGGGGGGCGGGAGGCATAACAATGAGCAGTTCTTC,CASSLGVGGGRHNNEQFF
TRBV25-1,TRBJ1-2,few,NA,TGTGCCAGCCTGGGGGGTGCGGAAGGCTACACCTTC,CASLGGAEGYTF
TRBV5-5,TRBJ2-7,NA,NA,TGTGCCAGCAGCCCCGGAATAGGGGTATCCTACGAGCAGTACTTC,CASSPGIGVSYEQYF
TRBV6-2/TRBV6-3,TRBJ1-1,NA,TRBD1,TGTGCCAGCATGAGTTGGACAGGGCTCGCTTTCTTT,CASMSWTGLAFF
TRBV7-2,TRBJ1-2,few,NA,TGTGCCAGCAGCTTAGAGGCAGCAGTAGCTAACTATGGCTACACCTTC,CASSLEAAVANYGYTF
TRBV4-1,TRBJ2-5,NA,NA,TGCGCCAGCAGCCAAGGACTTAGTGTGACCCAGTACTTC,CASSQGLSVTQYF
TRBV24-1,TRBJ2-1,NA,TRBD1,TGTGCCACCAGTGGGACAGGGGGCCGTTATGAGCAGTTCTTC,CATSGTGGRYEQFF
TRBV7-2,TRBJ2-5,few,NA,TGTGCCAGCAGCTTAATACAGCAAGAGACCCAGTACTTC,CASSLIQQETQYF
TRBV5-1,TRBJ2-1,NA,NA,TGCGCCAGCAGCTTTTCCCCCGTCGACAATGAGCAGTTCTTC,CASSFSPVDNEQFF
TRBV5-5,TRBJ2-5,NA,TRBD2,TGTGCCAGCAGCTTGGAGGGACTAGCGCAAGAGACCCAGTACTTC,CASSLEGLAQETQYF
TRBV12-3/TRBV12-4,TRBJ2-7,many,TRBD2,TGTGCCAGCAGTTTTGTAGCGGGGAGCTCCTACGAGCAGTACTTC,CASSFVAGSSYEQYF